Reported below is one T cell receptor beta chain. Its antigen is currently unknown. CDR1 and CDR2 from the germline V gene are LNHNV and YYDKDF (reference sequence). CDR3 length equals 14 residues. Trimming took 4 bases from V and 10 from J, leaving 16 bases between them. Primers included in the PCR were 60 Vbeta and 13 Jbeta primers. The assay was immunoSEQ multiplex PCR, and TCRdb's table has in-frame clones only and misses some. The sample records under 5,500 clones, 65% to 85% being singletons. The source of the sample is a study of cytomegalovirus exposure and HLA in healthy donors. Study findings and constraints: In a later analysis, across HLA loci, associated TCR counts were highest for DRB1, lowest for HLA-C.

This chain uses TRBV15 with TRBJ1-4; a possible D gene is TRBD1 (6 bases). The origin of this receptor is a middle-aged woman in good health and CMV-seropositive. Specimen: PBMCs. CDR3 residues: CATSTDRTGGKLFF. In DNA form, the CDR3 reads TGTGCCACCAGCACCGACAGGACTGGCGGAAAACTGTTTTTT. Filled out from reference TRBV15 and TRBJ1-4, the complete variable domain reads DAMVIQNPRYQVTQFGKPVTLSCSQTLNHNVMYWYQQKSSQAPKLLFHYYDKDFNNEADTPDNFQSRRPNTSFCFLDIRSPGLGDTAMYLCATSTDRTGGKLFFGSGTQLSVL.